Listed below are T cell receptor beta chains from one sample, sequenced in a study of T cell responses to AZD1222 COVID-19 vaccine. Sequencing was performed with immunoSEQ multiplex PCR; in TCRdb, only in-frame clones are kept and a portion is missing. The sample shows about 140,000 clones, about 92% of them seen only once. The sample here was peripheral blood, taken 28 days after the second AZD1222 dose. These receptor sequences come from an adult who received the AZD1222 COVID-19 vaccine. Each CDR3 is given with its conserved first and last residue. D genes are given only for firm matches.

V gene: TRBV27
J gene: TRBJ1-5
D gene: .
CDR3 protein: CASSLAGYNQPQHF
CDR3 DNA: TGTGCCAGCAGTTTAGCGGGGTACAATCAGCCCCAGCATTTT

V gene: TRBV7-9
J gene: TRBJ1-2
D gene: .
CDR3 protein: CASFRGYGYTF
CDR3 DNA: TGTGCCAGCTTCAGGGGCTATGGCTACACCTTC

V gene: TRBV4-1
J gene: TRBJ2-1
D gene: .
CDR3 protein: CASSQDHPDYEQFF
CDR3 DNA: TGCGCCAGCAGCCAAGATCATCCAGACTATGAGCAGTTCTTC

V gene: TRBV19
J gene: TRBJ1-5
D gene: .
CDR3 protein: CASSRLQGYSNQPQHF
CDR3 DNA: TGTGCCAGTAGCCGCCTACAGGGATATAGCAATCAGCCCCAGCATTTT

V gene: TRBV28
J gene: TRBJ1-2
D gene: .
CDR3 protein: CASGGGYTF
CDR3 DNA: TGTGCCAGCGGTGGAGGCTACACCTTC

V gene: TRBV6-2/TRBV6-3
J gene: TRBJ1-2
D gene: .
CDR3 protein: CASSYGRIYGYTF
CDR3 DNA: TGTGCCAGCAGTTACGGACGGATCTATGGCTACACCTTC

V gene: TRBV2
J gene: TRBJ1-1
D gene: TRBD1
CDR3 protein: CASTLTGTEAFF
CDR3 DNA: TGTGCCAGCACCCTGACAGGGACTGAAGCTTTCTTT

V gene: TRBV25-1
J gene: TRBJ1-2
D gene: .
CDR3 protein: CASSLAGGRGYTF
CDR3 DNA: TGTGCCAGCAGCTTGGCCGGAGGACGAGGCTACACCTTC

V gene: TRBV11-2
J gene: TRBJ1-1
D gene: .
CDR3 protein: CASSLGLESVTEAFF
CDR3 DNA: TGTGCCAGCAGCTTAGGTTTAGAGTCTGTCACTGAAGCTTTCTTT

V gene: TRBV28
J gene: TRBJ2-5
D gene: .
CDR3 protein: CASSFSNRQETQYF
CDR3 DNA: TGTGCCAGCAGTTTTTCAAACAGGCAAGAGACCCAGTACTTC